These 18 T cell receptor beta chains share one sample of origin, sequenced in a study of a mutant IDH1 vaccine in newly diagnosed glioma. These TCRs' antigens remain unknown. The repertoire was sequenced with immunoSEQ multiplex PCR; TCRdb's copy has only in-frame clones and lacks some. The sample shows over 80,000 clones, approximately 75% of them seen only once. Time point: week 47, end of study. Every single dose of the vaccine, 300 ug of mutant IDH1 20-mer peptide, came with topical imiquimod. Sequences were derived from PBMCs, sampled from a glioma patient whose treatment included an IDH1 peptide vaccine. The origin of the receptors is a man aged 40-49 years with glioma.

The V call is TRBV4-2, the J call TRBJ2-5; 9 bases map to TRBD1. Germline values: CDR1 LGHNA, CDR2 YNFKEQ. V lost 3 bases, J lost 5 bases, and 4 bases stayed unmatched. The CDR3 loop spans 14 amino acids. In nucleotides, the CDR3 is TGTGCCAGCAGCCAGGGACAGGGCGGCGAGACCCAGTACTTC. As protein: CASSQGQGGETQYF.

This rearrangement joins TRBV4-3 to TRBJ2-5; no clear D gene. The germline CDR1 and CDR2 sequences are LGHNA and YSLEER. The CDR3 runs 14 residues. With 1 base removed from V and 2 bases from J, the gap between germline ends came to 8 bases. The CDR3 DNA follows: TGCGCCAGCAGCCAAGCCGGGCGGCAAGAGACCCAGTACTTC. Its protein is CASSQAGRQETQYF.

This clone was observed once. The CDR3 loop is CASSPGTGDSGEQYF. CDR3 DNA sequence: TGTGCCAGTAGTCCCGGGACAGGGGACTCGGGGGAGCAGTACTTC. The chain combines TRBV19 with TRBJ2-7; 10 bases match TRBD1. In germline, CDR1 is LNHDA, CDR2 SQIVND (reference sequence). The CDR3 totals 15 residues. V was pared by 5 bases and J by 7 bases, with 11 bases of the junction left unmatched. Filled out from reference TRBV19 and TRBJ2-7, the complete variable domain reads DGGITQSPKYLFRKEGQNVTLSCEQNLNHDAMYWYRQDPGQGLRLIYYSQIVNDFQKGDIAEGYSVSREKKESFPLTVTSAQKNPTAFYLCASSPGTGDSGEQYFGPGTRLTVT.

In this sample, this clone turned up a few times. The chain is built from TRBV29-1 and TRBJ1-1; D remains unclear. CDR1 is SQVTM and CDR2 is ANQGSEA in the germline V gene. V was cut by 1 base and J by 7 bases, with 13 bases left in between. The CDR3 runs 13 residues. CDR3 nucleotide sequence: TGCAGCGTTGAAGTAAATTCGGGCAGTGAAGCTTTCTTT. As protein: CSVEVNSGSEAFF.

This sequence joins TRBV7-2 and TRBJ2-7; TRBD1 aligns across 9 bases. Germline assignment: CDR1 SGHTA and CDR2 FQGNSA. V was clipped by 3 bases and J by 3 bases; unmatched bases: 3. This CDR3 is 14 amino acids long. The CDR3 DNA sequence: TGTGCCAGCAGCTTCGGGACAGGGTTCTACGAGCAGTACTTC. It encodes CASSFGTGFYEQYF.

Written as DNA, the CDR3 is TGTGCCAGCAGTTTTCCGGGGGCGTTCTCCGAGCAGTACTTC. As protein: CASSFPGAFSEQYF. This chain connects TRBV27 to TRBJ2-7; D is perhaps TRBD1 or TRBD2 (6 bases each). This CDR3 has 14 residues. Trimming left V 3 bases short and J 6 bases short, with 15 bases between. Per the germline V gene, CDR1 is MNHEY and CDR2 is SMNVEV (reference sequence).

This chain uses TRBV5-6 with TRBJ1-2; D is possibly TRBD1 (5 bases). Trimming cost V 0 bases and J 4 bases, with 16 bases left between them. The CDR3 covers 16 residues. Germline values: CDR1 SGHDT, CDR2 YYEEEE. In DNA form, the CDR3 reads TGTGCCAGCAGCTTGGAAACAGCTCGGGGGATCTATGGCTACACCTTC. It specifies CASSLETARGIYGYTF.

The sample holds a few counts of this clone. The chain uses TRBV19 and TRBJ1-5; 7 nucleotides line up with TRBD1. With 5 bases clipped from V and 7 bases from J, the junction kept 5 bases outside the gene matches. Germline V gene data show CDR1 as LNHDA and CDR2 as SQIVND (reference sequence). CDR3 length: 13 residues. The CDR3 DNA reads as TGTGCCAGTAGTCAGGACAGGACGCAGCCCCAGCATTTT. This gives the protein CASSQDRTQPQHF.

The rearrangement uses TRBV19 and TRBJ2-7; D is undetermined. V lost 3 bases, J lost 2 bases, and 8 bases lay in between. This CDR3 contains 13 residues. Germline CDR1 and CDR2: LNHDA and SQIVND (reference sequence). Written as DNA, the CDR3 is TGTGCCAGTAGTATTATCGGAGCCTACGAGCAGTACTTC. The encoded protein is CASSIIGAYEQYF.

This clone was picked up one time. The CDR3 sequence is CASSLDLAGGYEQYF. CDR3 sequence (DNA): TGTGCCAGCAGCTTAGACCTAGCGGGAGGATATGAGCAGTACTTC. The chain employs TRBV7-6 and TRBJ2-7; 11 bases map to TRBD2. CDR3 length equals 15 residues. Germline V gives CDR1 SGHVS, CDR2 FNYEAQ. J lost 7 bases, V lost 1 base, and 6 bases had no gene match.

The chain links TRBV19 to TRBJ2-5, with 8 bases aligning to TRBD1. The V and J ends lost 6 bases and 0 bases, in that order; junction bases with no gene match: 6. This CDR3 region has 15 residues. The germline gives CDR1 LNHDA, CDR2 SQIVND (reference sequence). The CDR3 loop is CASRPTGAYQETQYF. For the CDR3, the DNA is TGTGCCAGTAGGCCGACAGGGGCTTACCAAGAGACCCAGTACTTC.

The CDR3 is CASSLTGGAGNEQFF. The CDR3 nucleotides are TGTGCCAGCAGCTTGACAGGGGGCGCGGGTAATGAGCAGTTCTTC. This chain links TRBV11-3 with TRBJ2-1, with TRBD1 matching 10 bases. The junction had 6 bases not matched to a gene; V was cut back by 3 bases and J by 7 bases. The CDR3 runs 15 residues. Germline CDR1 and CDR2: SGHNT and YENEEA.

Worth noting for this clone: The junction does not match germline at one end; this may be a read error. CDR3 loop: CASTLGGAQGTDTQYF. The CDR3 DNA reads TGTGCCAGCACCTTGGGGGGGGCACAGGGCACAGATACGCAGTATTTT. The chain carries TRBV5-4 and TRBJ2-3; possibly TRBD2 for D (7 bases). CDR3 length: 16 amino acids. Germline V lookup: CDR1 SGHNT, CDR2 YYREEE (reference sequence).

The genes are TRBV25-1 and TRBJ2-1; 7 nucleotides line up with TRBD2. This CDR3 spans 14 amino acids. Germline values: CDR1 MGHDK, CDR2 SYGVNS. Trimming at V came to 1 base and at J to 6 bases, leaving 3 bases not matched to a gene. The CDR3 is CASSEWEGSNEQFF. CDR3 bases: TGTGCCAGCAGTGAATGGGAGGGGAGCAATGAGCAGTTCTTC.

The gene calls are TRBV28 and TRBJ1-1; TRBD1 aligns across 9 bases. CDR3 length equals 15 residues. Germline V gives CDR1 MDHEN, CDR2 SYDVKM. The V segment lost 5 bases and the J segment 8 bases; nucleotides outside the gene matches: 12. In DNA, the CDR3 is TGTGCCAGCAGTACGGGACAGGGAGGTTTAAACGAAGCTTTCTTT. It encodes CASSTGQGGLNEAFF.

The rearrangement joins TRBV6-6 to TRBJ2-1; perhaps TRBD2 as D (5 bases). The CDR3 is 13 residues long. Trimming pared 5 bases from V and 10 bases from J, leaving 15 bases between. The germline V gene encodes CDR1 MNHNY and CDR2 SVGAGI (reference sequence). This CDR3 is CASSHGGYLEQFF. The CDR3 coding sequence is TGTGCCAGCAGTCACGGAGGTTACTTGGAGCAGTTCTTC.

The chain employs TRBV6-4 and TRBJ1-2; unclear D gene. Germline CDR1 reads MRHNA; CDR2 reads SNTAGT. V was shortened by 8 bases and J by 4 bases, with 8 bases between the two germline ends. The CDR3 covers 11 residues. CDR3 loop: CASGEGYGYTF. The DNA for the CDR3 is TGTGCCAGCGGCGAAGGCTATGGCTACACCTTC.

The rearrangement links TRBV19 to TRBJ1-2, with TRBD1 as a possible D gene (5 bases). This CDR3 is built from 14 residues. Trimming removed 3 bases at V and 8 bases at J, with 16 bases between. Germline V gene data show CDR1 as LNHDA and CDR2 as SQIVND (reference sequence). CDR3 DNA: TGTGCCAGTAGTATTCAAGGGGCGGGCCGCGGCTACACCTTC. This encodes CASSIQGAGRGYTF.